The clone carrying this T cell receptor beta chain was observed a single time. These data belong to a study of blood T cell repertoires in COVID-19. Original analysis: Quantification of nucleated cells was approximated via reference gene primer amplification. The repertoire was sequenced with immunoSEQ multiplex PCR; TCRdb's copy has only in-frame clones and lacks some. The V and J calls and clone size were taken over from that table, and D and trimming were inferred from the DNA. The repertoire consists of approximately 130,000 clones, with 88% occurring once and the leading ten covering about 8%. This CDR3 comprises 17 residues.

The chain carries TRBV21-1 and TRBJ1-1. TRBV21-1 counts as a pseudogene. The source is a man between 50 and 59 years old with acute or convalescent COVID-19. Sequencing used peripheral blood. CDR3 region: CASSSSHVSERNTEAFF. The CDR3 DNA reads TGTGCCAGCAGCTCAAGCCATGTCAGCGAGAGGAACACTGAAGCTTTCTTT.